The sequence of this T cell receptor beta chain was determined in a study of blood T cell repertoires in COVID-19. Study in general: The study drew acute and convalescent COVID-19 samples from the United States, Italy and Spain. The analysed material was cDNA or gDNA that came from T cells, B-cell-depleted T cells, or PBMCs.

Followed over time, Seattle patients had been enrolled while infection was active. Germline loops: CDR1 SGHDT, CDR2 YYEEEE. The CDR3 runs 14 residues. V gave up 0 bases and J gave up 6 bases; unmatched junction bases: 5. Authors' data handling: Cell counts per sample came from amplifying reference gene primers. Only in-frame clones appear in the TCRdb table, and some are missing; sequencing was by immunoSEQ multiplex PCR. The V and J calls and clone size come from that table; D and trimming were worked out from the DNA. The data hold roughly 350,000 clones, with 75% to 90% observed a single time. This clonotype originated in a woman aged 50 to 60 with COVID-19, enrolled during active disease. The chain carries TRBV5-6 and TRBJ1-2; TRBD1 agrees at 7 bases. Sequences were obtained from peripheral blood. The CDR3 region has the DNA TGTGCCAGCAGCTTGGGACAGGGAAGCAATGGCTACACCTTC. Translated: CASSLGQGSNGYTF.